The present entry profiles one T cell receptor (beta chain) with its context. This clone was detected many times. Its cognate antigen has yet to be identified. Base qualities are not at hand, and no much larger clone is one base apart. These data come from a study of beta chain features in type 1 diabetes listed by TCRdb under 2018. Notes on the research overall: Mean age, gender distribution, total cell number and subset yield were not different between patients and healthy donors. The study compared the TCRB repertoires of sorted circulating CD4+ T cell subsets in recently diagnosed type 1 diabetes patients with those in matched healthy donors. Regulatory and stem cell-like memory subsets were isolated from only 8 patients and roughly 8 healthy donors, whereas naive and central memory subsets came from all 30 or so donors. A total of roughly 99 million sorted cells were examined across all samples, and the number of cells per subset was strongly correlated with RNA yield.

All of the isolated RNA was reverse transcribed with the High Capacity cDNA Reverse Transcription Kit, so expressed TCRB transcripts were sequenced. Deep immunoSEQ sequencing was performed on naive, central memory and regulatory T cell samples, with an average of roughly 3.5 million total reads per sample. Sorted cells were lysed in RLT buffer, and RNA was extracted using DNase-treated RNeasy Micro or Mini kits according to cell number. To prevent cross-contamination, every cell subset was processed on its own, while patient and healthy donor samples were processed together. TCRB sequences were amplified from cDNA with the immunoSEQ multiplex PCR, producing 87-bp fragments spanning the CDR3 region. Sequencing of the amplicons was performed on the Illumina HiSeq platform. In the original analysis: PCR bias was corrected computationally using synthetic template baselines, and reads within Hamming distance 2 were collapsed, with unmergeable singletons discarded. Reads were aligned against IMGT so that V, D and J genes, CDR3 length and insertions or deletions at six rearrangement sites could be assigned. Clonotype counts were normalized to sorted cell number within each subset before computing true diversity and Gini coefficients with the tcR R package. The overlap coefficient, calculated on TCRB nucleotide sequences, was used to quantify repertoire sharing. TCRdb carries this immuneACCESS record with in-frame sequences only. Its versions omit some clonotypes, under half of them owing to an unresolved V gene in the studies checked, with the rest unexplained. V, J and clone size were drawn from that table, and D and trimming were deduced from the DNA. This sample has about 140,000 clones in its table, and 9% to 10% of those were observed once. The top ten clones comprise about 0.6% of the sample.

Sequences SQVTM (CDR1) and ANQGSEA (CDR2) are obtained from the germline V gene. After removal of 7 bases from V and 3 bases from J, the junction retains 5 bases not matched to a gene. Spanning cysteine to phenylalanine, the CDR3 consists of 15 amino acids. Only the CDR3 DNA stays, 45 bases, in frame from base 1. Each donor gave one peripheral blood draw, averaging roughly 0.11 L, which was collected into heparinised tubes. Naive, central memory, regulatory and stem cell-like memory CD4+ T cells were sorted on a BD FACSAria II using a panel including CD45RO, CCR7, CD25, CD127, CD95 and CD27. Purity was above 98% for every sorted population. Right away, PBMCs were isolated by Lymphoprep density gradient centrifugation and were stained directly, with no culture step. To minimize batch effects, samples were stained and sorted in pairs, one healthy donor with one patient per experiment. The investigation overall reported the following: Fewer insertions and more nucleotide deletions at VDJ recombination sites were observed in patients with type 1 diabetes, implying thymic rearrangement abnormalities. Because cDNA was sequenced instead of genomic DNA, highly expressing activated cells could be over-represented, though the groups showed no difference in activation or CD3 levels. Because the HLA sub-analyses included only small numbers of individuals, any influence of HLA type on TCRB rearrangement was left unresolved. Naive, central memory and regulatory TCRB repertoires appeared more similar among patients than among healthy donors. Type 1 diabetes patients showed a moderate but significant shortening of TCRB CDR3 length in all four CD4+ subsets. PCR may preferentially amplify shorter templates, but because patient and control samples were amplified and corrected together, any resulting skew would affect both groups equally.

The V gene is TRBV29-1 and the J gene is TRBJ2-4; TRBD2 matches 14 bases in the middle. Sequencing used central memory CD4+ T cells from blood. The sequence was collected from a woman aged 40-49 years in good health. The CDR3 protein is CSAWTSGGLKNIQYF. DNA sequence: TGCAGCGCCTGGACTAGCGGGGGGCTCAAAAACATTCAGTACTTC.